The 27 T cell receptor beta chains given below trace back to one sample, sequenced in a study of spatial heterogeneity in lung cancer (dated by TCRdb to between 2017 and 2020). Libraries were constructed by 5' RACE. The sample was run on a NextSeq 500. The raw public data were reprocessed by TCRdb itself: fastp quality trimming at Q25, MiXCR clonotype calling, in-frame beta chains only. Here each entry gathers all rows of one CDR3 protein and keeps the most common genes and DNA. The sample table shows about 82,000 distinct CDR3 sequences, and over 9.5% are seen once. The ten largest make up around 4.6% of the sample. Sample time point, as interpreted from the label and publication: sample taken at primary tumor resection. For TCR sequencing, whole RNA was extracted from tumor and nontumor lung tissue, or from cryopreserved PBMC samples, and no cell sorting was done. This specimen consisted of PBMCs, obtained at surgery. These receptors were taken from a male donor with early-stage non-small cell lung cancer.

This clonotype occurred a few times. The V and J genes are TRBV12-3 or TRBV12-4 and TRBJ1-3; the D is unclear. With 1 base removed from V and 2 bases from J, the gap between germline ends came to 18 bases. The CDR3 has 18 amino acids. Here the CDR3 reads CASSLGFGAGDTGNTIYF. CDR3 bases: TGTGCCAGCAGTTTAGGGTTCGGCGCAGGAGACACTGGAAACACCATATATTTT.

This clonotype occurred many times. The chain uses TRBV10-2 and TRBJ1-5; no clear D. Per the germline V gene, CDR1 is WSHSY and CDR2 is SAAADI. The CDR3 covers 15 residues. V was pared by 6 bases and J by 1 base, with 13 bases between. The CDR3 here is CASRAASTSNQPQHF. CDR3 DNA: TGCGCCAGCAGGGCAGCAAGTACGAGCAATCAGCCCCAGCATTTT.

The chain links TRBV29-1 to TRBJ2-7; 9 bases are a match to TRBD1. Germline CDR1 is SQVTM and CDR2 is ANQGSEA. The CDR3 consists of 13 residues. Trimming took 3 bases from V and 7 from J; bases not matched to a gene: 7. The CDR3 DNA is TGCAGCGTTGACGGGACAGGGAAGGGTGAGCAGTACTTC. This translates into CSVDGTGKGEQYF.

The rearrangement uses TRBV7-9 and TRBJ2-7, with D unresolved. The CDR3 length is 14 residues. Deletions cut 2 bases from V and 3 bases from J, with 11 bases between. The germline CDR1 and CDR2 sequences are SEHNR and FQNEAQ (reference sequence). The CDR3 bases are TGTGCCAGCAGCTTATCCGAGACCGTCTACGAGCAGTACTTC. The encoded protein is CASSLSETVYEQYF.

The chain joins TRBV2 to TRBJ1-3; 7 bases map to TRBD1. J lost 1 base, V lost 6 bases, and 9 bases had no gene match. CDR3 length: 16 amino acids. CDR1 and CDR2 (germline): SNHLY, FYNNEI. This CDR3 is CASREGQLRSGNTIYF. The CDR3 region has the DNA TGTGCCAGCAGGGAGGGACAGCTGCGTTCTGGAAACACCATATATTTT.

J is TRBJ2-1 and V is TRBV2, with D perhaps matching TRBD1 (6 bases). The V end lost 4 bases, the J end lost 8 bases, and 9 bases lay between the germline ends. Per germline, CDR1 SNHLY and CDR2 FYNNEI. This CDR3 comprises 12 residues. The CDR3 sequence: CASSAGVDEQFF. CDR3 sequence (DNA): TGTGCCAGCAGTGCAGGGGTCGATGAGCAGTTCTTC.

This clonotype is a singleton in its sample. The chain couples TRBV10-1 to TRBJ2-1; no clear D gene. From germline, CDR1 is WNHNN and CDR2 SYGVQD (reference sequence). V gave up 2 bases and J gave up 6 bases, with 14 bases separating them. This CDR3 is built from 15 residues. The chain's CDR3 is CASSETRLGSNEQFF. The CDR3 DNA reads TGCGCCAGCAGTGAGACCCGGCTAGGAAGCAATGAGCAGTTCTTC.

The chain joins TRBV7-2 to TRBJ2-7, with D possibly TRBD2 on 7 matching bases. Germline CDR1 reads SGHTA; CDR2 reads FQGNSA. Deletions cut 5 bases from V and 3 bases from J, with 14 bases between. This CDR3 region has 14 residues. The DNA for the CDR3 is TGTGCCAGCAGCGAAGGGGGGGCGTTCTACGAGCAGTACTTC. Translated, it gives CASSEGGAFYEQYF.

The rearrangement joins TRBV23-1 to TRBJ2-1; D possibly corresponds to TRBD2 (5 bases). TRBV23-1 falls under the ORF class, with uncertain function. Trimming pared 11 bases from V and 3 bases from J, leaving 14 bases between. The CDR3 sequence is 13 residues long. The CDR3: CAPFKRCYNEQFF. Here the CDR3 DNA reads TGCGCCCCGTTCAAGCGGTGCTACAATGAGCAGTTCTTC.

This chain uses TRBV10-3 with TRBJ2-5; D gene unclear. Trimming cost V 1 base and J 5 bases, with 8 bases left between them. CDR1 and CDR2 from the germline V gene are ENHRY and SYGVKD. This CDR3 is built from 13 residues. The CDR3 coding sequence is TGTGCCATCAGTGAGTTCGTGCGGGAGACCCAGTACTTC. It encodes CAISEFVRETQYF.

This chain connects TRBV7-9 to TRBJ1-1, with no clear D. The CDR3 consists of 17 residues. V was clipped by 3 bases and J by 4 bases, with 21 bases between them. Germline loops: CDR1 SEHNR, CDR2 FQNEAQ (reference sequence). The CDR3 loop reads CASSFAFQATLSTEAFF. The CDR3 DNA reads as TGTGCCAGCAGCTTTGCATTTCAGGCGACGTTATCCACTGAAGCTTTCTTT.

The chain has TRBV30 and TRBJ1-2, with D possibly matching TRBD1 (5 bases). The CDR3 totals 12 residues. The germline V gene has CDR1 GTSNPN and CDR2 SVGIG (reference sequence). With 8 bases removed from V and 2 bases from J, the gap between germline ends came to 12 bases. This chain's CDR3 is CAGGDDNYGYTF. CDR3 in DNA: TGTGCCGGAGGGGACGACAACTATGGCTACACCTTC.

V and J are TRBV5-6 and TRBJ2-7; 11 nucleotides align to TRBD2. The germline V gene encodes CDR1 SGHDT and CDR2 YYEEEE. The CDR3 length is 15 residues. V lost 2 bases, J lost 7 bases, and 8 bases stayed unmatched. The DNA for the CDR3 is TGTGCCAGCAGCTTACTAGCGGGGGTCCCGGGGGAGCAGTACTTC. It translates to CASSLLAGVPGEQYF.

The chain combines TRBV18 with TRBJ2-6, with D perhaps TRBD1 or TRBD2 (5 bases each). Trimming stripped 4 bases from V and 1 base from J, with 17 bases between. The CDR3 runs to 18 residues. The germline V gene encodes CDR1 KGHSH and CDR2 LQKENI. The CDR3 sequence: CASSLLGTEQSGANVLTF. CDR3 nucleotide sequence: TGTGCCAGCTCACTCCTCGGGACGGAGCAATCTGGGGCCAACGTCCTGACTTTC.

The chain joins TRBV11-2 to TRBJ2-3, with D possibly TRBD2 on 6 matching bases. The CDR3 is 15 amino acids. V lost 5 bases to trimming and J lost 2 bases, with 14 bases between them. Per the germline V gene, CDR1 is SGHAT and CDR2 is FQNNGV. CDR3 coding DNA: TGTGCCAGCAGCGCCTTGGGACTGTTCACAGATACGCAGTATTTT. It yields the protein CASSALGLFTDTQYF.

This chain links TRBV20-1 with TRBJ2-3, with 9 bases lining up with TRBD2. CDR3 length equals 14 residues. V shed 3 bases, J shed 3 bases, and the junction held 4 bases outside the gene matches. CDR1 is DFQATT, CDR2 SNEGSKA, per germline (reference sequence). This CDR3 is CSASSTSGTDTQYF. In DNA, the CDR3 is TGCAGTGCTAGCTCGACTAGCGGTACAGATACGCAGTATTTT.

The gene calls are TRBV13 and TRBJ2-1, with 13 nucleotides matching TRBD2. Germline CDR1 reads PRHDT; CDR2 reads FYEKMQ (reference sequence). The CDR3 spans 14 residues. The ends lost 7 bases at V and 10 bases at J; junction bases unmatched: 7. CDR3 coding DNA: TGTGCCAGCACCGGGACTAGCGGGGCGGGGGAGCAGTTCTTC. This gives the protein CASTGTSGAGEQFF.

The V and J genes are TRBV11-3 and TRBJ2-1; maybe TRBD1 (8 bases). V was trimmed by 5 bases and J by 8 bases, leaving 22 bases between them. The CDR3 is made up of 16 amino acids. Germline CDR1 SGHNT, CDR2 YENEEA. The DNA for the CDR3 is TGTGCCAGCAGCCGTGCCTTTGACAGGGGAGGGGATGAGCAGTTCTTC. Protein product: CASSRAFDRGGDEQFF.

This clonotype was seen a handful of times. This chain uses TRBV7-2 with TRBJ2-5; perhaps TRBD1 as D (6 bases). Trimming removed 3 bases at V and 0 bases at J, with 8 bases between. The CDR3 spans 14 residues. Looked up from germline, CDR1 is SGHTA and CDR2 is FQGNSA. The CDR3 region has the DNA TGTGCCAGCAGCTTCGGGACACACCAAGAGACCCAGTACTTC. This sequence encodes CASSFGTHQETQYF.

V gene TRBV6-6 combines with J gene TRBJ2-1; possible D gene TRBD2, 7 bases. In germline, CDR1 is MNHNY, CDR2 SVGAGI (reference sequence). V shed 4 bases and J shed 10 bases, with 14 bases lying between them. This CDR3 has 13 residues. CDR3 sequence (DNA): TGTGCCAGCAGTTCCTCGGGGGGCGGAGAGCAGTTCTTC. Translated, it gives CASSSSGGGEQFF.

A single count supports this clonotype. The chain employs TRBV18 and TRBJ1-2, with D perhaps TRBD1 (5 bases). The CDR3 contains 14 residues. Trimming cost V 0 bases and J 4 bases, with 9 bases left between them. In germline, CDR1 is KGHSH, CDR2 LQKENI. The CDR3 is CASSPPEGTYGYTF. CDR3 DNA sequence: TGTGCCAGCTCACCACCGGAGGGGACCTATGGCTACACCTTC.

This clonotype was counted a few times. This chain uses TRBV9 with TRBJ2-7; unclear D gene. This CDR3 has 15 amino acids. Trimming shortened V by 3 bases and J by 2 bases, and 15 bases separated the two germline ends. CDR1 is SGDLS and CDR2 is YYNGEE in the germline V gene. The CDR3 DNA follows: TGTGCCAGCAGCGCCTCCCCCAGCCGTGCCTACGAGCAGTACTTC. Protein: CASSASPSRAYEQYF. Complete variable domain (other parts from reference TRBV9 and TRBJ2-7): DSGVTQTPKHLITATGQRVTLRCSPRSGDLSVYWYQQSLDQGLQFLIQYYNGEERAKGNILERFSAQQFPDLHSELNLSSLELGDSALYFCASSASPSRAYEQYFGPGTRLTVT.

This clonotype was observed a handful of times. V usage is TRBV5-1 and J usage is TRBJ1-3; D remains ambiguous. The germline CDR1 and CDR2 sequences are SGHRS and YFSETQ. The V and J ends lost 3 bases and 7 bases respectively, with 11 bases between them. The CDR3 contains 13 residues. CDR3: CASSSPDVNTIYF. CDR3 DNA: TGCGCCAGCAGCTCCCCTGATGTGAACACCATATATTTT.

The chain carries TRBV27 and TRBJ1-1; perhaps TRBD1 as D (5 bases). The length of the CDR3 is 15 residues. From germline, CDR1 is MNHEY and CDR2 SMNVEV (reference sequence). V was trimmed by 8 bases and J by 1 base, leaving 17 bases between them. The CDR3 here is CASASTGTGNTEAFF. The DNA of the CDR3 is TGTGCCAGCGCTTCTACCGGGACTGGGAACACTGAAGCTTTCTTT.

V usage is TRBV30 and J usage is TRBJ1-6; tentative D call: TRBD1 (6 bases). V lost 2 bases and J 7 bases, leaving 12 bases between the germline ends. CDR3 length: 14 amino acids. CDR1 and CDR2 from the germline V gene are GTSNPN and SVGIG (reference sequence). The CDR3 region is CAWSPSGVNSPLHF. Written as DNA, the CDR3 is TGTGCCTGGAGTCCATCAGGGGTAAATTCACCCCTCCACTTT.

The table lists this clonotype with a few counts. The chain recombines TRBV14 with TRBJ2-1; D call uncertain. V was pared by 8 bases and J by 4 bases, with 12 bases between. The CDR3 runs 13 residues. Germline lookup yields CDR1 SGHDN and CDR2 FVKESK. CDR3 coding DNA: TGTGCCAGCTCCCCCACGCCGTACAATGAGCAGTTCTTC. Its protein is CASSPTPYNEQFF.

A few counts support this clonotype. The chain carries TRBV11-2 and TRBJ2-1; 7 bases agree with TRBD2. Germline CDR1 is SGHAT and CDR2 is FQNNGV. With V trimmed by 5 bases and J by 1 base, 8 bases remained unmatched. The CDR3 runs to 16 residues. The CDR3 bases are TGTGCCAGCAGCACCCCTCACGGGAGGTCCTACAATGAGCAGTTCTTC. It is translated as CASSTPHGRSYNEQFF.